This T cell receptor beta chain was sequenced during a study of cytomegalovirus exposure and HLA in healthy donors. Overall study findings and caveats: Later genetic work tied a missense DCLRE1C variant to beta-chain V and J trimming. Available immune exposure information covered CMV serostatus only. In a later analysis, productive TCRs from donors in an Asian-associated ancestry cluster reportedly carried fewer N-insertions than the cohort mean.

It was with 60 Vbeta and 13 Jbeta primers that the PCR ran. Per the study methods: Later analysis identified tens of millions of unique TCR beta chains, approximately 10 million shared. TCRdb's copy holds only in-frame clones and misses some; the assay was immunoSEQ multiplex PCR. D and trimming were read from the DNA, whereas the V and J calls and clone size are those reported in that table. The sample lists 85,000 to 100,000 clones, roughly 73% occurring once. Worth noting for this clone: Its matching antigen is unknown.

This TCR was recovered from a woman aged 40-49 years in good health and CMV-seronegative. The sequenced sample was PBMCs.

CDR3 coding DNA: TGTGCCAGCAGTTACTCCTGGGGGGATGAGCAGTTCTTC. Translating it yields CASSYSWGDEQFF. The J gene is TRBJ2-1, the V gene TRBV6-5, with D maybe TRBD2 (6 bases). The CDR3 is 13 amino acids. Germline CDR1 MNHEY, CDR2 SVGAGI. V shed 0 bases and J shed 8 bases, with 8 bases lying between them.